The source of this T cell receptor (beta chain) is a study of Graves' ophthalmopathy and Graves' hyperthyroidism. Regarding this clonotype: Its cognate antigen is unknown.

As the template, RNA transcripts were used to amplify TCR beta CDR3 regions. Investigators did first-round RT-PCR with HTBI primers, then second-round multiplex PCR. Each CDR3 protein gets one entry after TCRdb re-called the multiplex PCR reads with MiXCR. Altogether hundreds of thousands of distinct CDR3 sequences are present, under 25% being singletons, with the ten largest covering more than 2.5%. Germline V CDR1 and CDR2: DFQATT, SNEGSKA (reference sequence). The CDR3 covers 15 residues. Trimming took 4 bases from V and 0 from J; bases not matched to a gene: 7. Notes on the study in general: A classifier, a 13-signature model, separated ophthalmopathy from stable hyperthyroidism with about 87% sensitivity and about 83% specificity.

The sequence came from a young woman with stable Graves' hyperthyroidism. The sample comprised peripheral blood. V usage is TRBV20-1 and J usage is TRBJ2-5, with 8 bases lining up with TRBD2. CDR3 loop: CSATRLAWYQETQYF. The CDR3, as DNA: TGCAGTGCTACTAGACTAGCGTGGTACCAAGAGACCCAGTACTTC.